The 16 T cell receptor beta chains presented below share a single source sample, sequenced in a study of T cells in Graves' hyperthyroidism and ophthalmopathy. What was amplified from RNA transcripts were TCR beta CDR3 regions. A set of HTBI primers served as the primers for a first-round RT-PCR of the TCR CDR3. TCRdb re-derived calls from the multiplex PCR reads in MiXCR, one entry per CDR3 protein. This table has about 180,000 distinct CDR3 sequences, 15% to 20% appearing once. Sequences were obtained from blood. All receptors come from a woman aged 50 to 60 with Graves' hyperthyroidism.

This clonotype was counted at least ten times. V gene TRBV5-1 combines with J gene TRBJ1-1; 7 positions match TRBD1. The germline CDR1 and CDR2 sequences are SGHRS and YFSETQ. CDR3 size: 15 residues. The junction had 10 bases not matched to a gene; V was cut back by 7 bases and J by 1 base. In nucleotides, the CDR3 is TGCGCCAGCGGCCCTGGTGGACAGGCGAACACTGAAGCTTTCTTT. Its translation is CASGPGGQANTEAFF.

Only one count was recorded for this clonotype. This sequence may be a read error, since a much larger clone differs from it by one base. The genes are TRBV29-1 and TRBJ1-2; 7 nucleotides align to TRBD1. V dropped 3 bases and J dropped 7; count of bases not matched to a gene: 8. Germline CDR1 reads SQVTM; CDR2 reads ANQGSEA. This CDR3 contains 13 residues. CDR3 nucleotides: TGCAGCGTTGAGGCCCAGGACAGGTTTGGCTACACCTTC. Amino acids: CSVEAQDRFGYTF.

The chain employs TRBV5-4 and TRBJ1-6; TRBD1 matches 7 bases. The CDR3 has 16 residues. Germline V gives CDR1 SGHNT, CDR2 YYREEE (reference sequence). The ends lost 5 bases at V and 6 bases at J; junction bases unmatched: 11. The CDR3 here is CASSFGGTAFNSPLHF. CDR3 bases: TGTGCCAGCAGTTTCGGGGGGACAGCATTTAATTCACCCCTCCACTTT.

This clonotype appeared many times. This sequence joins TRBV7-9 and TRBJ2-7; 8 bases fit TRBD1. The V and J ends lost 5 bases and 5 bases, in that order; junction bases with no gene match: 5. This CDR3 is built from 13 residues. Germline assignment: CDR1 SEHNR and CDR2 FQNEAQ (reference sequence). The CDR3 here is CASSPRQGNEQYF. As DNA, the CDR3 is TGTGCCAGCAGCCCGAGACAGGGGAACGAGCAGTACTTC.

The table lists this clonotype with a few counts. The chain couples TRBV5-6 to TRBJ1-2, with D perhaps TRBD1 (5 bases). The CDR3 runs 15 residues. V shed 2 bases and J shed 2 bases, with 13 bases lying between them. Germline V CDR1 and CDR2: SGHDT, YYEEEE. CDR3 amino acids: CASSFYRRQNYGYTF. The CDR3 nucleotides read TGTGCCAGCAGCTTTTACAGGAGACAAAACTATGGCTACACCTTC.

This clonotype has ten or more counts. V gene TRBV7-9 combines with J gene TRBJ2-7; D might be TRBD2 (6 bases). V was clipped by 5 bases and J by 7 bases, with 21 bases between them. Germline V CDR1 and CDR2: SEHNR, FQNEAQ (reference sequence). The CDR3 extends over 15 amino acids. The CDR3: CASSPPGSAGSEQYF. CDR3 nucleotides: TGTGCCAGCAGCCCTCCTGGGTCCGCGGGGAGTGAGCAGTACTTC. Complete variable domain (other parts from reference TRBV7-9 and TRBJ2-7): DTGVSQNPRHKITKRGQNVTFRCDPISEHNRLYWYRQTLGQGPEFLTYFQNEAQLEKSRLLSDRFSAERPKGSFSTLEIQRTEQGDSAMYLCASSPPGSAGSEQYFGPGTRLTVT.

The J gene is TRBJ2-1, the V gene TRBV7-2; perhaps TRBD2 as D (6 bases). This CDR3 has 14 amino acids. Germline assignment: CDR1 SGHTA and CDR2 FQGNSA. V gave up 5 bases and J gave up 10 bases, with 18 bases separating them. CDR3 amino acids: CASSPRGRVGEQFF. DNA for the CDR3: TGTGCCAGCAGCCCCCGGGGGAGAGTCGGGGAGCAGTTCTTC.

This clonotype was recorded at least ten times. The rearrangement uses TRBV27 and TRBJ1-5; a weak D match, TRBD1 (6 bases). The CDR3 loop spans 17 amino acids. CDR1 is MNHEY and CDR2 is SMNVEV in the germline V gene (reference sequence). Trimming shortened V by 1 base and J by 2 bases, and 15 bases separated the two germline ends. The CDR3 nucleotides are TGTGCCAGCAGTTTATGGGCAGGGGAAGTTGGCAATCAGCCCCAGCATTTT. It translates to CASSLWAGEVGNQPQHF.

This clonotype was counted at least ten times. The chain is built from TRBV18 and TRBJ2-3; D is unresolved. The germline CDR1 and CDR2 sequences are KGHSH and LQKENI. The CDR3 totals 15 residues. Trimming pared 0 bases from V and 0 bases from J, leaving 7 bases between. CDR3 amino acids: CASSPPLGSTDTQYF. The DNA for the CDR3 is TGTGCCAGCTCACCACCGTTAGGGAGCACAGATACGCAGTATTTT.

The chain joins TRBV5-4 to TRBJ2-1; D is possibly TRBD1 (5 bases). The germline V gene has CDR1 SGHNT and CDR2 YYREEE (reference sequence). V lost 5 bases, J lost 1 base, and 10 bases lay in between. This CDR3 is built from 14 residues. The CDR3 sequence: CASRSDSSYNEQFF. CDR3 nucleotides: TGTGCCAGCAGGAGTGACAGTTCCTACAATGAGCAGTTCTTC.

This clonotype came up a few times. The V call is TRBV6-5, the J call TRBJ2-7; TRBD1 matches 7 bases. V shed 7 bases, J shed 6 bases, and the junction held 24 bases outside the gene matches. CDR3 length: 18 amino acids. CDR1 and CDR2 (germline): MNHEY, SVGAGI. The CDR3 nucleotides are TGTGCCAGCATTATCAGGACAGGTATAGAACTAAGTCGTCGCGAGCAGTACTTC. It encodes CASIIRTGIELSRREQYF.

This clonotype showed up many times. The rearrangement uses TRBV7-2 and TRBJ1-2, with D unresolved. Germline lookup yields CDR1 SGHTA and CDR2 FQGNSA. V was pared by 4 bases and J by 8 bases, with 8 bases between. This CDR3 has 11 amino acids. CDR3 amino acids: CASSSMGGYTF. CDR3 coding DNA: TGTGCCAGCAGCTCCATGGGGGGCTACACCTTC. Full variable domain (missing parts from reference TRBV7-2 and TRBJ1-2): GAGVSQSPSNKVTEKGKDVELRCDPISGHTALYWYRQSLGQGLEFLIYFQGNSAPDKSGLPSDRFSAERTGGSVSTLTIQRTQQEDSAVYLCASSSMGGYTFGSGTRLTVV.

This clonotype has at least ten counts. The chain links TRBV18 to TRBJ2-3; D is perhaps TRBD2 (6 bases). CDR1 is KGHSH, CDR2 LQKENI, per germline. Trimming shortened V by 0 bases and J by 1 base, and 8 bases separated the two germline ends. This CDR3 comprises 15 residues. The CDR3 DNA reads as TGTGCCAGCTCACCACCGCGGGGAGGCACAGATACGCAGTATTTT. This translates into CASSPPRGGTDTQYF.

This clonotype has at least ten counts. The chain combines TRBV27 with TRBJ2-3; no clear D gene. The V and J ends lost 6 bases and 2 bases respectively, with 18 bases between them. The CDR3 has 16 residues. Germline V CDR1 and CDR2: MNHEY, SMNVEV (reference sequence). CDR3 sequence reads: CASRPYWSAYTDTQYF. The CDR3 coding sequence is TGTGCCAGCAGACCTTACTGGTCAGCCTACACAGATACGCAGTATTTT.

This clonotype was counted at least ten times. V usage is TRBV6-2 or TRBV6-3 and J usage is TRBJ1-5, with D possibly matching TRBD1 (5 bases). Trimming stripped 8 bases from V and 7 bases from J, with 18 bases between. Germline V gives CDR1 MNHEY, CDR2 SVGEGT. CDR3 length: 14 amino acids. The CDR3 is CASGGRRAQQPQHF. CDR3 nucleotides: TGTGCCAGCGGGGGGAGGAGGGCCCAACAGCCCCAGCATTTT.

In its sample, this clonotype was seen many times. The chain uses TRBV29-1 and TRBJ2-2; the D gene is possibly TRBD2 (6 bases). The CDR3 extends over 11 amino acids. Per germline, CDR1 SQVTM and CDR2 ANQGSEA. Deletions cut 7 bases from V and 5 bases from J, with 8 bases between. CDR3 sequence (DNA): TGCAGCGGGGGACTGACCGGGGAGCTGTTTTTT. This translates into CSGGLTGELFF.